This T cell receptor (beta chain) stems from a study of identical twins. This CDR3 has 13 amino acids. V was clipped by 1 base and J by 5 bases, with 10 bases between them. The germline V gene has CDR1 SGHRS and CDR2 YFSETQ. From the 5' RACE reads, TCRdb called clonotypes with MiXCR, one entry per CDR3 protein. The top ten hold roughly 4.3% of the sample, which has roughly 690,000 distinct CDR3 sequences, roughly 20% seen once. Only healthy Caucasians were enrolled as donors. This clonotype was found a few times. The sample was also reused in another study, on T cells expressing NK-cell markers. As reported in that work: Repertoires of TCR beta were obtained from T cells sorted as CD3+CD56+NKG2C+, CD3+CD56+NKG2C- and CD3+CD56-NKG2C+.

Sequenced material: PBMCs. This chain connects TRBV5-1 to TRBJ2-7; tentatively, D is TRBD1 or TRBD2 (5 bases each). The TCR originated in a woman aged 18-29 years in good health. The CDR3 coding sequence is TGCGCCAGCAGCTTGACCAGGGACCACGAGCAGTACTTC. Translated: CASSLTRDHEQYF.